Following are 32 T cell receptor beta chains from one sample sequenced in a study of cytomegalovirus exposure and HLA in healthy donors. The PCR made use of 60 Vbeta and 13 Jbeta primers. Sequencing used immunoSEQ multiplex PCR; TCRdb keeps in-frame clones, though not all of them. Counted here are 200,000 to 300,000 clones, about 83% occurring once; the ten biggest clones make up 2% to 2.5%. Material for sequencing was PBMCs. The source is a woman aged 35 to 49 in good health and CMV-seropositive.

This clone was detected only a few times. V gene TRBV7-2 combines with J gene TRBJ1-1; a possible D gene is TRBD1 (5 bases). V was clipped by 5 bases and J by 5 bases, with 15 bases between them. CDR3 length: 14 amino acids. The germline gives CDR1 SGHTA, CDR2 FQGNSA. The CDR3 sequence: CASSLGGSVTEAFF. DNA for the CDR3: TGTGCCAGCAGCCTCGGGGGGTCAGTTACTGAAGCTTTCTTT. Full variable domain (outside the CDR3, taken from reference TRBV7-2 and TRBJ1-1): GAGVSQSPSNKVTEKGKDVELRCDPISGHTALYWYRQSLGQGLEFLIYFQGNSAPDKSGLPSDRFSAERTGGSVSTLTIQRTQQEDSAVYLCASSLGGSVTEAFFGQGTRLTVV.

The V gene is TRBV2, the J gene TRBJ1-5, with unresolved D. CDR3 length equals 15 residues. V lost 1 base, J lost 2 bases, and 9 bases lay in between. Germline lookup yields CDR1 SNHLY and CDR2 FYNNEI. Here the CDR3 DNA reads TGTGCCAGCAGTGAAGGGGGAGGTCGCAATCAGCCCCAGCATTTT. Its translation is CASSEGGGRNQPQHF. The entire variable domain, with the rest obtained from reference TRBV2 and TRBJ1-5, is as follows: EPEVTQTPSHQVTQMGQEVILRCVPISNHLYFYWYRQILGQKVEFLVSFYNNEISEKSEIFDDQFSVERPDGSNFTLKIRSTKLEDSAMYFCASSEGGGRNQPQHFGDGTRLSIL.

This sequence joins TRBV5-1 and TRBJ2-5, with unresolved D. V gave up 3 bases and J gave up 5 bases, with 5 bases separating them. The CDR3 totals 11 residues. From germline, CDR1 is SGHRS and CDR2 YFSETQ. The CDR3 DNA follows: TGCGCCAGCAGCTCTCGGGAGACCCAGTACTTC. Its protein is CASSSRETQYF.

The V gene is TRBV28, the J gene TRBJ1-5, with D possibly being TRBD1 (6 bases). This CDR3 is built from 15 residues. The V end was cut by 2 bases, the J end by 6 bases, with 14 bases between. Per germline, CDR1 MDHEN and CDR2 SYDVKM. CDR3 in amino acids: CASSLRLGAVQPQHF. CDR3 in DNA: TGTGCCAGCAGTTTACGCTTGGGGGCGGTTCAGCCCCAGCATTTT.

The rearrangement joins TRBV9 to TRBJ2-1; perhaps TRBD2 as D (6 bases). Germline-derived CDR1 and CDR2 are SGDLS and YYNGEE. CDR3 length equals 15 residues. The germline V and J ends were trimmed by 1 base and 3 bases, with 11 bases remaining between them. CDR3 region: CASSVSSGFYNEQFF. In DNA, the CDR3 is TGTGCCAGCAGCGTATCGAGCGGGTTCTACAATGAGCAGTTCTTC.

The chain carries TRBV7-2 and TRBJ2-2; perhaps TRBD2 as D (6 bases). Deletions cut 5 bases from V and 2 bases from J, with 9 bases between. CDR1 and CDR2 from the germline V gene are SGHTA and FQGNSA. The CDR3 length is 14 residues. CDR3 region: CASSVSGNTGELFF. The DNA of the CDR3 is TGTGCCAGCAGCGTTAGCGGAAACACCGGGGAGCTGTTTTTT. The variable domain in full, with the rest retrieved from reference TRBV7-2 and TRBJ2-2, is GAGVSQSPSNKVTEKGKDVELRCDPISGHTALYWYRQSLGQGLEFLIYFQGNSAPDKSGLPSDRFSAERTGGSVSTLTIQRTQQEDSAVYLCASSVSGNTGELFFGEGSRLTVL.

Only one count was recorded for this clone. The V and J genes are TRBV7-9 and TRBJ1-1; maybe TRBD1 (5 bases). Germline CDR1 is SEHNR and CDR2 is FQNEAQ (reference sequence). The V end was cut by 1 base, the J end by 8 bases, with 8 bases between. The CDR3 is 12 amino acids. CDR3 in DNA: TGTGCCAGCAGCTTAGGGGCAGGGGAAGCTTTCTTT. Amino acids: CASSLGAGEAFF.

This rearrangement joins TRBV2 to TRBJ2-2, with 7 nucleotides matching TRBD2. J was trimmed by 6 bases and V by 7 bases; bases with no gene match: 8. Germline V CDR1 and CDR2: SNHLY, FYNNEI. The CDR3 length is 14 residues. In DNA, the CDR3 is TGTGCCAGCACCGGCGGGAGTGGATCCGGGGAGCTGTTTTTT. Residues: CASTGGSGSGELFF.

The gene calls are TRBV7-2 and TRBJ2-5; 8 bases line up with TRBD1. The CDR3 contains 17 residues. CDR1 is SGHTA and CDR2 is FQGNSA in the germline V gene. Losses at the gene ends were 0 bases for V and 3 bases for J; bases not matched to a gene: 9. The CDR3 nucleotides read TGTGCCAGCAGCTTAGCGAGGCCAGGGGGCTTTGAAGAGACCCAGTACTTC. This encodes CASSLARPGGFEETQYF.

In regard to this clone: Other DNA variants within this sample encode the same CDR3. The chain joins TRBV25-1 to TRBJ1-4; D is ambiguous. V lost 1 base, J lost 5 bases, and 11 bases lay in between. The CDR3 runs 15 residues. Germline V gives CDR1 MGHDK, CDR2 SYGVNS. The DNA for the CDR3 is TGTGCCAGCAGTGAATTTAACAGACCGAATGAAAAACTGTTTTTT. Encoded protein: CASSEFNRPNEKLFF. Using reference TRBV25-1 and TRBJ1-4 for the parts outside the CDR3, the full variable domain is EADIYQTPRYLVIGTGKKITLECSQTMGHDKMYWYQQDPGMELHLIHYSYGVNSTEKGDLSSESTVSRIRTEHFPLTLESARPSHTSQYLCASSEFNRPNEKLFFGSGTQLSVL.

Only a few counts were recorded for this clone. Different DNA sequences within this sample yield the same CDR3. CDR3 bases: TGTGCCAGCAGTTTAGTGACTAGCGGATCCTACGAGCAGTACTTC. Protein product: CASSLVTSGSYEQYF. V usage is TRBV28 and J usage is TRBJ2-7, with 9 positions matching TRBD2. CDR1 MDHEN and CDR2 SYDVKM come from the germline V gene. Trimming cost V 2 bases and J 1 base; bases outside gene matches: 3. The CDR3 is 15 amino acids.

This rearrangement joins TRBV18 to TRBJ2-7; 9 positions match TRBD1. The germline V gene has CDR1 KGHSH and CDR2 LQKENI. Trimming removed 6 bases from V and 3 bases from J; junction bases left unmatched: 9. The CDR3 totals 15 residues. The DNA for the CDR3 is TGTGCCAGCTCGGCGGGACAGGGAAGAGTCTACGAGCAGTACTTC. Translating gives CASSAGQGRVYEQYF.

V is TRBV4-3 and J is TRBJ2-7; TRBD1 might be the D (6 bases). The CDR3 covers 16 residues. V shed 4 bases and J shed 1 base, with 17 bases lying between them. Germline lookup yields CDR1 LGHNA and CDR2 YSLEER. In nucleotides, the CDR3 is TGCGCCAGCAGCCGATCTTACAGGGCCCTATCCTACGAGCAGTACTTC. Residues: CASSRSYRALSYEQYF.

The CDR3 protein is CASRGSTRGEQFF. The CDR3 DNA reads as TGTGCCAGTAGGGGGTCTACCAGGGGAGAGCAGTTCTTC. The chain recombines TRBV19 with TRBJ2-1, with D possibly matching TRBD1 (6 bases). Germline V CDR1 and CDR2: LNHDA, SQIVND (reference sequence). Trimming pared 6 bases from V and 10 bases from J, leaving 16 bases between. The CDR3 covers 13 residues. Together with reference TRBV19 and TRBJ2-1, the CDR3 gives the full variable domain: DGGITQSPKYLFRKEGQNVTLSCEQNLNHDAMYWYRQDPGQGLRLIYYSQIVNDFQKGDIAEGYSVSREKKESFPLTVTSAQKNPTAFYLCASRGSTRGEQFFGPGTRLTVL.

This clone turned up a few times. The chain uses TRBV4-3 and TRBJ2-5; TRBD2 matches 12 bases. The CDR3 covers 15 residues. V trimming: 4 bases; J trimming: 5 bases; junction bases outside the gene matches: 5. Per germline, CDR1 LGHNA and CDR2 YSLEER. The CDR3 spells CASSPTSGSGETQYF. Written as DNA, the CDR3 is TGCGCCAGCAGCCCGACTAGCGGGAGTGGGGAGACCCAGTACTTC.

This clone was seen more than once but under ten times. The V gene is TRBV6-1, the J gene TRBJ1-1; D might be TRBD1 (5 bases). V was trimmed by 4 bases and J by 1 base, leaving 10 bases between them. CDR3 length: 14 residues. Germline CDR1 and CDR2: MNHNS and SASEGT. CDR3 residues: CASSAGTQNTEAFF. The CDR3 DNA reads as TGTGCCAGCAGTGCTGGGACTCAGAACACTGAAGCTTTCTTT.

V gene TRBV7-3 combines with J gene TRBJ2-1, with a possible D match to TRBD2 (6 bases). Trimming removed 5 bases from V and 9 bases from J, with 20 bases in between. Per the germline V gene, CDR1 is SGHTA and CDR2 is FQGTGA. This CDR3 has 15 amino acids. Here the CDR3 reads CASSPYAPGVGEQFF. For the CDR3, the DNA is TGTGCCAGCAGCCCTTACGCTCCGGGAGTCGGTGAGCAGTTCTTC. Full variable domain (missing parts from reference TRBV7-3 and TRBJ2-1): GAGVSQTPSNKVTEKGKYVELRCDPISGHTALYWYRQSLGQGPEFLIYFQGTGAADDSGLPNDRFFAVRPEGSVSTLKIQRTERGDSAVYLCASSPYAPGVGEQFFGPGTRLTVL.

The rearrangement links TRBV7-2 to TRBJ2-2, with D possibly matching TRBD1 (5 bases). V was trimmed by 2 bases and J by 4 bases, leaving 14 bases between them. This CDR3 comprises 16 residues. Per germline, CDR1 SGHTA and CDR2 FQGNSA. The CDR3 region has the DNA TGTGCCAGCAGCTTACCCACAGGTTCTCGCACCGGGGAGCTGTTTTTT. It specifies CASSLPTGSRTGELFF.

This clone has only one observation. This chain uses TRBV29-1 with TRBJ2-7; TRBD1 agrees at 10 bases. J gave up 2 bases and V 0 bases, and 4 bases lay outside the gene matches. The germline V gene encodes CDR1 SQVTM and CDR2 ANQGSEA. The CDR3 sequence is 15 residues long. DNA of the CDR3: TGCAGCGTTGAAGATAGGGGACAGGGGACCTACGAGCAGTACTTC. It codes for CSVEDRGQGTYEQYF.

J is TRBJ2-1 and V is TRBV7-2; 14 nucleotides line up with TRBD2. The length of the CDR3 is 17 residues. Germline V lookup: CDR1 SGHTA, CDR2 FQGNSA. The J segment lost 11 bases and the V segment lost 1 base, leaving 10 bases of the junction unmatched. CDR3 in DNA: TGTGCCAGCAGCTTAGGACCCGGGGGGACTAGCGGGAGCAAGCAGTTCTTC. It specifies CASSLGPGGTSGSKQFF. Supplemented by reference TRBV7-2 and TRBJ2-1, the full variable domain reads GAGVSQSPSNKVTEKGKDVELRCDPISGHTALYWYRQSLGQGLEFLIYFQGNSAPDKSGLPSDRFSAERTGGSVSTLTIQRTQQEDSAVYLCASSLGPGGTSGSKQFFGPGTRLTVL.

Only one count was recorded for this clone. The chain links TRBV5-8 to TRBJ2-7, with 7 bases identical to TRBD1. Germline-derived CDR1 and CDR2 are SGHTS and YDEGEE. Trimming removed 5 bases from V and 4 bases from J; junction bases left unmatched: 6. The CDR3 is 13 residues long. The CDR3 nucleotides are TGTGCCAGCAGTTCGGGACAGAGATACGAGCAGTACTTC. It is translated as CASSSGQRYEQYF.

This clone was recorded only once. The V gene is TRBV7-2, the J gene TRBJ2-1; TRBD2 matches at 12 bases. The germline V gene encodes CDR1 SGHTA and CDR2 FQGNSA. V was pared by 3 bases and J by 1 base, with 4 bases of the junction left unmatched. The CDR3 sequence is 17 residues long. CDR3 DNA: TGTGCCAGCAGCTTCAGGACTAGCGGGATTTCCTACAATGAGCAGTTCTTC. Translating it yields CASSFRTSGISYNEQFF.

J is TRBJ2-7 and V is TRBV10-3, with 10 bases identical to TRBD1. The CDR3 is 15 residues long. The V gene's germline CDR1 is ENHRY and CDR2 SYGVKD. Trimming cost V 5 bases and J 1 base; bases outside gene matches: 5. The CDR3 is CAISPGQGISYEQYF. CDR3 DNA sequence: TGTGCCATCAGTCCGGGACAGGGGATATCCTACGAGCAGTACTTC.

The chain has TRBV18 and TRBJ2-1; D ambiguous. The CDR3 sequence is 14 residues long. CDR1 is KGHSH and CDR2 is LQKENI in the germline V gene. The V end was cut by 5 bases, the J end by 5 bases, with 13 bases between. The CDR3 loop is CASSIGGANNEQFF. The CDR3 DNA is TGTGCCAGCTCAATTGGTGGAGCCAACAATGAGCAGTTCTTC.

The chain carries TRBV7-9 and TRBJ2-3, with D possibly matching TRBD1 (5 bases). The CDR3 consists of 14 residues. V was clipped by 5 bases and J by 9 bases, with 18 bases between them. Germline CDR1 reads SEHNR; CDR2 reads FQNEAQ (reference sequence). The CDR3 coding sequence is TGTGCCAGCAGCCCCGCCGACAGCCCCAAGACGCAGTATTTT. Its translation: CASSPADSPKTQYF.

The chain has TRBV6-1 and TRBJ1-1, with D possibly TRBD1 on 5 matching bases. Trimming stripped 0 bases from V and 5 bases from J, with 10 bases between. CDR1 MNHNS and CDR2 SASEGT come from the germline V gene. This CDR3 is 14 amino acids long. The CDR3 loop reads CASSEAGGGTEAFF. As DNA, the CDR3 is TGTGCCAGCAGTGAAGCGGGGGGAGGAACTGAAGCTTTCTTT.

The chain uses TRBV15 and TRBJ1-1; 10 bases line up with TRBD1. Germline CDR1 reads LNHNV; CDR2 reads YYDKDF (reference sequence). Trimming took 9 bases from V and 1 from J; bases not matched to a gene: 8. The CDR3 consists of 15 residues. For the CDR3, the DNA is TGTGCCACTAGTCCCGGGACAGGGGCGAACACTGAAGCTTTCTTT. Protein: CATSPGTGANTEAFF.

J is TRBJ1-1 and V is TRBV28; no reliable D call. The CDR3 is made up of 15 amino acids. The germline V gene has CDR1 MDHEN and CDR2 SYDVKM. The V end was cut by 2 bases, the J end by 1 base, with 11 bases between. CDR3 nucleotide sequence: TGTGCCAGCAGTTTACGGTCCCGATCGAACACTGAAGCTTTCTTT. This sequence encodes CASSLRSRSNTEAFF.

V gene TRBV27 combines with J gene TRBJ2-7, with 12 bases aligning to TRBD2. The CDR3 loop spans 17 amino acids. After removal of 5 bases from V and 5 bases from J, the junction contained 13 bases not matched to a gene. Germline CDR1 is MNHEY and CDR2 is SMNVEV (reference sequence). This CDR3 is CASSPRLAGGKAHEQYF. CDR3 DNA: TGTGCCAGCAGTCCCCGCCTAGCGGGGGGGAAGGCCCACGAGCAGTACTTC.

The CDR3 spells CASSPAAGTDTQYF. The DNA of the CDR3 is TGTGCCAGCAGTCCAGCGGCCGGGACAGATACGCAGTATTTT. This chain uses TRBV7-9 with TRBJ2-3; the D gene is possibly TRBD2 (5 bases). Germline CDR1 is SEHNR and CDR2 is FQNEAQ (reference sequence). The CDR3 contains 14 residues. Trimming cost V 6 bases and J 3 bases, with 13 bases left between them.

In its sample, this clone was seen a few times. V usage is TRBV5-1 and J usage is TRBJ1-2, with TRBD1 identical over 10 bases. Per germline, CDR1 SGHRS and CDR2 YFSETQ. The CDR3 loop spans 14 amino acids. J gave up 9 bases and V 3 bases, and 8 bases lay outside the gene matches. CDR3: CASSWRDRGGSYTF. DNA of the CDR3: TGCGCCAGCAGCTGGAGGGACAGGGGAGGAAGCTACACCTTC.

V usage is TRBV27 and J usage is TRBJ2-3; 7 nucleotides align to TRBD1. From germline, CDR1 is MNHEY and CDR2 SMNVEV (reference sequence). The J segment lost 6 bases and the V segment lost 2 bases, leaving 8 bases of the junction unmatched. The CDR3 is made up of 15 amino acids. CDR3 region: CASSLRGPGFDTQYF. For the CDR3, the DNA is TGTGCCAGCAGTTTAAGGGGGCCCGGCTTCGATACGCAGTATTTT.